This record concerns one T cell receptor beta chain sequence. The source of the sample is a study of blood T cell repertoires in COVID-19. Whole-study context: PBMCs, B-cell-depleted T cells, or T cells were the source of the cDNA or gDNA that made up the material.

Germline CDR1 is LNHDA and CDR2 is SQIVND (reference sequence). This CDR3 is 18 amino acids long. V lost 6 bases to trimming and J lost 5 bases, with 28 bases between them. Sequencing used immunoSEQ multiplex PCR; TCRdb keeps in-frame clones, though not all of them. Here the sample spans 90,000 or so clones, roughly 85% being singletons. Sequencing input: peripheral blood. The V call is TRBV19, the J call TRBJ1-2; tentatively, D is TRBD1 (5 bases). The receptor was isolated from a human donor in a cohort sampled during active COVID-19. DNA of the CDR3: TGTGCCAGTAGCCAAAGGGGCGACGGGTCCGCTCGGGTTTATGGCTACACCTTC. Amino acids: CASSQRGDGSARVYGYTF.